This record looks at one T cell receptor (beta chain) sequence and its context. Its target antigen remains unknown. It has no much larger one-base neighbor in the sample; base qualities were not kept. These data belong to a study of OX40 agonist ivuxolimab in advanced cancers. About the study as a whole: Ivuxolimab, which targeted the costimulatory receptor OX40 (CD134), was an agonistic, fully human IgG2 monoclonal antibody. Intravenous ivuxolimab was administered to patients every 2 weeks at six dose levels: 0.01, 0.1, 0.3, 1.5, 3 and 10 mg/kg. Of the approximately 54 dose-escalation patients, hepatocellular carcinoma was present in roughly 19, melanoma in around 15, renal cell carcinoma in 9 and head and neck cancer in 9. In the dose-escalation cohort, 82.7% of patients were male, and the mean age was around 60 years, with a range of roughly 20 to 80. Patients were allowed to have had prior anti-PD-1, anti-PD-L1 or anti-CTLA-4 therapy, and 40% of the dose-escalation patients had been treated with checkpoint inhibitors. Three dose-escalation patients achieved partial responses, one with hepatocellular carcinoma and two with cutaneous melanoma. Peripheral TCRbeta sequencing was intended to test whether TCR sequence diversity was altered and clonal T-cell expansion was caused by ivuxolimab. The monotherapy dose-escalation portion (N of about 50 patients) of the phase I ivuxolimab trial is reported in the paper.

The CDR3 goes from the cysteine to the phenylalanine over 13 residues. Of all the DNA, just the CDR3 is kept, 39 bases in frame from base 1. Deletion took 5 bases off V and 4 bases off J, with a span of 11 bases between the germline ends. Taken from the germline V gene, the CDR1 and CDR2 loops are SGHAT and FQNNGV. The paper's findings and limits, for the study overall: Antigen specificity was not determined for the clonally expanded peripheral T cells. After ivuxolimab, CD8+ T cells had more expanded clones than CD4+ T cells on average. Clonal expansion of both CD4+ and CD8+ blood T cells was observed from baseline to week 6 at doses 0.1 to 3.0 mg/kg. In the 0.1-3.0 mg/kg groups, partial responders had among the lowest normalized peripheral clonal expansion, particularly in CD8+ T cells. Low levels of normalized T-cell clonal expansion were also seen in some patients who did not respond.

To sequence the TCRbeta CDR3 region, genomic DNA was isolated from the sorted cells. The immunoSEQ Assay was used for sequencing of TCRbeta CDR3 regions. TCRdb obtained this table from immuneACCESS and retained in-frame rearrangements with V and J assigned. These tables miss some clones; where compared with another copy, unresolved V genes account for less than half of the shortfall, and the remainder is unexplained. The sample table shows under 90,000 clones, and roughly 90% are seen once. The leading ten clones occupy more than 0.75% of the sample. Patients with a history of autoimmune disease or receiving systemic immunosuppression were excluded from the trial. In every dose cohort, peripheral blood was drawn for TCR sequencing at baseline, cycle 4 day 1, and cycle 7 day 1. Samples were obtained from an open-label, multicenter, first-in-human phase I dose-escalation trial of ivuxolimab. The trial enrolled adults with locally advanced or metastatic head and neck squamous cell, hepatocellular, melanoma or renal cell carcinoma. Before TCR sequencing, CD4+ and CD8+ T cells were separately sorted from peripheral blood.

The clonotype originates from an adult with an advanced solid tumor such as melanoma, head and neck, liver or kidney cancer. The material was CD4+ or CD8+ T cells sorted from blood, obtained in a trial of the OX40 agonist ivuxolimab. This sequence uses TRBV11-2 and TRBJ1-1; no D gene can be assigned with confidence. The CDR3 corresponds to CASSPTLSTEAFF. The nucleotides read TGTGCCAGCAGCCCAACCTTGTCCACTGAAGCTTTCTTT.